This is a list of T cell receptor beta chains from one sample in a study of identical twins. Each CDR3 protein is one row after TCRdb ran MiXCR on the 5' RACE reads. There are 1.5 million to 2 million distinct CDR3 sequences in the sample; about 31% occur only once, and 0.25% to 0.3% lies in the top ten. The sequenced sample was cord blood. These receptors were collected from a newborn girl in good health. The CDR3 runs from the conserved cysteine through the conserved F or W. Each record gives: V gene, J gene, clone size, D gene, CDR3 DNA, CDR3 protein. A D gene is named only where the DNA matches it firmly. Expanded clones get a size class; other rows say once, few or many, or leave the size out.

TRBV12-3/TRBV12-4	TRBJ1-2	many	.	TGTGCCAGCAGTCTTCGGACAGAAAACTATGGCTACACCTTC	CASSLRTENYGYTF
TRBV28	TRBJ2-6	few	TRBD2	TGTGCCAGCAGTATGGGACTAGTCGTCTCTGGGGCCAACGTCCTGACTTTC	CASSMGLVVSGANVLTF
TRBV4-1	TRBJ1-3	.	.	TGCGCCAGCAGCCAAATGGGAGGAAACACCATATATTTT	CASSQMGGNTIYF
TRBV10-2	TRBJ1-3	.	.	TGCGCCAGCCGGGAGGGGGGGCAAGGAAACACCATATATTTT	CASREGGQGNTIYF
TRBV28	TRBJ1-2	few	.	TGTGCCAGCAGACTACAGGGATCCTTCAATGGCTACACCTTC	CASRLQGSFNGYTF
TRBV25-1	TRBJ2-1	few	TRBD2	TGTGCCAGCAGTGAGGGTAGCGGGACTTCCAATGAGCGGTTCTTC	CASSEGSGTSNERFF
TRBV12-3/TRBV12-4	TRBJ2-1	many	.	TGTGCCAGCAGACTTAGCAATGAGCAGTTCTTC	CASRLSNEQFF
TRBV20-1	TRBJ2-7	few	.	TGCAGTGCTGCCGAATTCAGTTATGTGGCTAGGGACTACGAGCAGTACTTC	CSAAEFSYVARDYEQYF
TRBV5-6	TRBJ2-3	.	.	TGTGCCAGCAGCTTGTTCCCGACTGTTAAGGATACGCAGTATTTT	CASSLFPTVKDTQYF
TRBV7-8	TRBJ2-5	few	.	TGTGCCAGCAGCTTACCCAGGGGGGTAAAGACCCAGTACTTC	CASSLPRGVKTQYF
TRBV13	TRBJ2-3	many	.	TGTGCCAGCAGCTTATGTATTGGGCCCGAAAGGGCACCAGATACGCAGTATTTT	CASSLCIGPERAPDTQYF
TRBV20-1	TRBJ2-7	few	TRBD1	TGCAGTGGGACAGGGGGTACCTACGAGCAGTACTTC	CSGTGGTYEQYF
TRBV5-1	TRBJ2-7	.	TRBD1	TGCGCCAGCAGTCTTATACCCGGGACAGGCTCCTACGAGCAGTACTTC	CASSLIPGTGSYEQYF
TRBV3-1	TRBJ2-7	.	TRBD1	TGTGCCAGCAGCCTGGACAGGGGTAGGACCTACGAGCAGTACTTC	CASSLDRGRTYEQYF
TRBV6-6	TRBJ2-5	many	.	TGTGCCAGCAGTTACGGGGAGACCCAGTACTTC	CASSYGETQYF
TRBV6-1	TRBJ2-1	.	.	TGTGCCAGCAGTGTTCAGGGTGAGCAGTTCTTC	CASSVQGEQFF
TRBV6-1	TRBJ2-1	.	TRBD2	TGTGCCAGCAGTGTAGCGGGAGGGCCGGGTGAGCAGTTCTTC	CASSVAGGPGEQFF
TRBV25-1	TRBJ1-4	many	.	TGTGCCAGCAGTGACAGCCTTAATGAAAAACTGTTTTTT	CASSDSLNEKLFF
TRBV6-6	TRBJ1-5	few	.	TGTGCCAGCAAAGACAGTAGCAATCAGCCCCAGCATTTT	CASKDSSNQPQHF
TRBV7-2	TRBJ1-5	.	.	TGTGCCAGCAGCTTAGATGGAAAGGCTTATCAGCCCCAGCATTTT	CASSLDGKAYQPQHF
TRBV2	TRBJ1-1	.	.	TGTGCCAGCAGTGACAGGGGATGGAACACTGAAGCTTTCTTT	CASSDRGWNTEAFF
TRBV7-2	TRBJ2-7	.	TRBD2	TGTGCCAGCAGCTTAGCCCGACTAGCGGGAGCTTACGAGCAGTACTTC	CASSLARLAGAYEQYF